This passage covers 16 T cell receptor beta chains from one sample sequenced in a study of cytomegalovirus exposure and HLA in healthy donors. PCR employed 60 Vbeta and 13 Jbeta primers. The data were produced by immunoSEQ multiplex PCR, yet TCRdb's version contains in-frame clones alone and is incomplete. The sample contains some 110,000 clones, roughly three quarters of which appear only once. Input material: PBMCs. The receptors were gathered from a man over 45 in good health and CMV-seropositive.

The V gene is TRBV5-1, the J gene TRBJ1-1; D is unclear. V lost 0 bases to trimming and J lost 8 bases, with 11 bases between them. Germline CDR1 and CDR2: SGHRS and YFSETQ. CDR3 length equals 13 residues. The CDR3 DNA follows: TGCGCCAGCAGCTTGGGGCAACTACCCGAAGCTTTCTTT. This codes for CASSLGQLPEAFF.

This clone came up a few times. The chain combines TRBV28 with TRBJ2-3, with 8 nucleotides matching TRBD2. This CDR3 is 16 amino acids long. Trimming took 5 bases from V and 7 from J; bases not matched to a gene: 14. Germline V gene data show CDR1 as MDHEN and CDR2 as SYDVKM. The CDR3 DNA sequence: TGTGCCAGCAGTATCCATAGCGGGAACCGACTAAATACGCAGTATTTT. Protein: CASSIHSGNRLNTQYF.

This rearrangement joins TRBV10-2 to TRBJ2-5; maybe TRBD2 (7 bases). The CDR3 has 16 amino acids. V lost 7 bases, J lost 5 bases, and 23 bases lay in between. Germline V gene data show CDR1 as WSHSY and CDR2 as SAAADI. CDR3: CASKGGGSFSSETQYF. DNA for the CDR3: TGCGCCAGCAAGGGGGGGGGCAGTTTTAGTTCGGAGACCCAGTACTTC.

The chain couples TRBV27 to TRBJ2-1; D gene ambiguous. V lost 3 bases and J lost 0, with 9 bases in between. Germline V gene sequence: CDR1 MNHEY, CDR2 SMNVEV (reference sequence). The CDR3 runs to 15 residues. CDR3 in amino acids: CASSFSPYSYNEQFF. For the CDR3, the DNA is TGTGCCAGCAGTTTTTCCCCCTACTCCTACAATGAGCAGTTCTTC.

This chain links TRBV16 with TRBJ2-3; maybe TRBD1 (6 bases). Trimming stripped 4 bases from V and 2 bases from J, with 10 bases between. CDR1 is KGHSY and CDR2 is FQNENV in the germline V gene. The CDR3 has 14 residues. The CDR3 loop reads CASSPGTYTDTQYF. The CDR3 nucleotides are TGTGCCAGCAGCCCCGGGACATACACAGATACGCAGTATTTT.

In this sample, this clone turned up a few times. The genes are TRBV5-1 and TRBJ1-1; 9 bases line up with TRBD1. The trim removed 2 bases at V and 7 bases at J, leaving 9 bases unmatched. In germline, CDR1 is SGHRS, CDR2 YFSETQ. The CDR3 covers 15 residues. The CDR3 sequence is CASSFLDRGRNEAFF. The DNA for the CDR3 is TGCGCCAGCAGCTTTTTGGACAGGGGAAGGAATGAAGCTTTCTTT.

V is TRBV11-3 and J is TRBJ2-1; TRBD1 aligns across 7 bases. This CDR3 spans 17 amino acids. Germline loops: CDR1 SGHNT, CDR2 YENEEA. Losses at the gene ends were 4 bases for V and 10 bases for J; bases not matched to a gene: 19. The CDR3 protein is CASSSLGVTGPMGEQFF. The CDR3 nucleotides read TGTGCCAGCAGCTCATTAGGGGTGACAGGGCCAATGGGCGAGCAGTTCTTC.

The rearrangement uses TRBV11-1 and TRBJ2-5; 9 bases match TRBD1. The J segment lost 4 bases and the V segment lost 5 bases, leaving 11 bases of the junction unmatched. The CDR3 sequence is 16 residues long. Germline V gives CDR1 SGHAT, CDR2 FQDESV (reference sequence). CDR3 region: CASSLRDREILETQYF. For the CDR3, the DNA is TGTGCCAGCAGCCTCAGGGACAGGGAGATTCTAGAGACCCAGTACTTC.

V gene TRBV6-5 combines with J gene TRBJ2-7, with TRBD2 as a possible D gene (7 bases). This CDR3 comprises 16 residues. Germline CDR1 is MNHEY and CDR2 is SVGAGI. Between the trimmed V and J ends, which lost 0 bases and 2 bases, there was a span of 14 bases. CDR3 region: CASSYSTGGGAYEQYF. CDR3 sequence (DNA): TGTGCCAGCAGTTACTCGACTGGAGGGGGGGCCTACGAGCAGTACTTC.

This clone occurred a few times. The V call is TRBV5-1, the J call TRBJ1-5; D is possibly TRBD1 (6 bases). The CDR3 consists of 16 residues. Trimming shortened V by 5 bases and J by 2 bases, and 17 bases separated the two germline ends. Germline CDR1 reads SGHRS; CDR2 reads YFSETQ. Here the CDR3 DNA reads TGCGCCAGCAGTCCTAGCGGGGGGGCCGGCAATCAGCCCCAGCATTTT. It encodes CASSPSGGAGNQPQHF.

V gene TRBV4-1 combines with J gene TRBJ2-7; the match to TRBD2 covers 10 bases. Per the germline V gene, CDR1 is MGHRA and CDR2 is YSYEKL. The CDR3 runs 17 residues. V shed 3 bases, J shed 2 bases, and the junction held 10 bases outside the gene matches. CDR3 sequence (DNA): TGCGCCAGCAGCCACCGGACAGGGAGCGGGAGGGCCTACGAGCAGTACTTC. It specifies CASSHRTGSGRAYEQYF.

This clone was seen just once. The rearrangement uses TRBV12-5 and TRBJ2-1; 11 positions agree with TRBD2. Trimming removed 0 bases from V and 4 bases from J; junction bases left unmatched: 8. This CDR3 has 18 amino acids. Per the germline V gene, CDR1 is LGHNT and CDR2 is FRNRAP. The CDR3 spells CASGLVNLAGGQYNEQFF. The CDR3 nucleotides are TGTGCTAGTGGTTTGGTAAATCTAGCGGGGGGCCAGTACAATGAGCAGTTCTTC.

This sequence joins TRBV19 and TRBJ2-1; D remains unclear. V lost 3 bases and J 9 bases, leaving 12 bases between the germline ends. This CDR3 has 13 residues. Germline CDR1 reads LNHDA; CDR2 reads SQIVND (reference sequence). CDR3 in amino acids: CASSIGAGSEQFF. The CDR3, as DNA: TGTGCCAGTAGTATTGGTGCAGGAAGTGAGCAGTTCTTC. Complete variable domain (other parts from reference TRBV19 and TRBJ2-1): DGGITQSPKYLFRKEGQNVTLSCEQNLNHDAMYWYRQDPGQGLRLIYYSQIVNDFQKGDIAEGYSVSREKKESFPLTVTSAQKNPTAFYLCASSIGAGSEQFFGPGTRLTVL.

The chain carries TRBV9 and TRBJ1-4; the D gene is possibly TRBD1 (6 bases). V was cut by 10 bases and J by 5 bases, with 15 bases left in between. The CDR3 consists of 13 residues. Germline CDR1 reads SGDLS; CDR2 reads YYNGEE. The CDR3 loop reads CASGGGRNEKLFF. CDR3 DNA: TGTGCCTCGGGGGGGGGCAGGAATGAAAAACTGTTTTTT.

The rearrangement joins TRBV29-1 to TRBJ1-4; 9 bases align to TRBD1. V dropped 1 base and J dropped 8; count of bases not matched to a gene: 5. The CDR3 extends over 14 amino acids. Germline CDR1 reads SQVTM; CDR2 reads ANQGSEA. CDR3 sequence: CSVEGTGEGEKLFF. The CDR3 DNA is TGCAGCGTTGAAGGGACAGGGGAGGGAGAAAAACTGTTTTTT.

As to this clone: At one of its ends the junction is not consistent with the germline gene, which may arise from a read error. The chain uses TRBV4-1 and TRBJ2-7; tentatively, D is TRBD1 (5 bases). Germline V lookup: CDR1 MGHRA, CDR2 YSYEKL. The CDR3 has 17 amino acids. The DNA for the CDR3 is TGCGCCAGCAGCCAAGGGTTGCCCCGGTGGACACCTAACGAGCGGTACTTC. This sequence encodes CASSQGLPRWTPNERYF.